The source of this T cell receptor (beta chain) is a study of blood T cell repertoires in COVID-19. Study as a whole: Sites in the United States, Italy and Spain provided acute and convalescent COVID-19 samples.

Looked up from germline, CDR1 is ENHRY and CDR2 is SYGVKD. CDR3 length: 16 residues. J lost 5 bases, V lost 5 bases, and 7 bases had no gene match. In the study's own analysis: Quantification of nucleated cells was approximated via reference gene primer amplification. Profiled with immunoSEQ multiplex PCR; TCRdb holds only in-frame clones, not every one. V and J calls and clone size are given by that table; D and trimming were obtained from the DNA. The repertoire consists of 120,000 to 150,000 clones, with approximately 90% occurring once and the leading ten covering approximately 3%. The receptor was derived from a woman aged 55-70 years with active COVID-19. V gene TRBV10-3 combines with J gene TRBJ2-2, with 11 positions matching TRBD2. Material: peripheral blood. The CDR3, as DNA: TGTGCCATCAGTCGAACTAGCGGGGGCCTAACCGGGGAGCTGTTTTTT. Protein sequence: CAISRTSGGLTGELFF.